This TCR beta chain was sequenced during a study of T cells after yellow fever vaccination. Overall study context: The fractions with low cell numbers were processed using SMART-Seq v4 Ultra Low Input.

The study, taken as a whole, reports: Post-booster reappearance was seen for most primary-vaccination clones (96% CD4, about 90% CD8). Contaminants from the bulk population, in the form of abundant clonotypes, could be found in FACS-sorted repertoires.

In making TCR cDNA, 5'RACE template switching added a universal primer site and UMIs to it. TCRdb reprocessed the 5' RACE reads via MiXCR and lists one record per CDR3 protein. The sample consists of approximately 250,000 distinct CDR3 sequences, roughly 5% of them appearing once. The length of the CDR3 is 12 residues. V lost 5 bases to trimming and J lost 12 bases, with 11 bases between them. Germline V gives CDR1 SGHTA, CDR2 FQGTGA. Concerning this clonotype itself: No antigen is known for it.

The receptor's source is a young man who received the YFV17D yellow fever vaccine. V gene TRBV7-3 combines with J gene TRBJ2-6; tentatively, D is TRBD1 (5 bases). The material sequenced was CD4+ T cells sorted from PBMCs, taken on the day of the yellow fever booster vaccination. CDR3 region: CASSPTQGVLTF. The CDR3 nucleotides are TGTGCCAGCAGCCCAACGCAGGGCGTCCTGACTTTC.